This T cell receptor (beta chain) was retrieved from a study of STAT5B mutations in CD4+ large granular lymphocyte leukemia. V lost 6 bases and J lost 2; bases outside the gene matches: 7. CDR1 and CDR2 from the germline V gene are MNHNS and SASEGT. CDR3 size: 15 residues. The assay was run at survey level. Assay used: immunoSEQ multiplex PCR; TCRdb lists only in-frame clones, some missing. The table records around 32,000 clones, more than 60% of them present only once. The sequencing input was CD4+ T cells from blood buffy coats. This clonotype originated in a human donor in good health. The chain links TRBV6-1 to TRBJ1-5; 7 bases are shared with TRBD1. CDR3 loop: CASRDRVWGNQPQHF. CDR3 nucleotides: TGTGCCAGCAGAGACAGGGTATGGGGCAATCAGCCCCAGCATTTT.